These 29 T cell receptor beta chains originate from one sample sequenced in a study of blood T cell repertoires in COVID-19. The repertoire was sequenced with immunoSEQ multiplex PCR; TCRdb's copy has only in-frame clones and lacks some. The table lists 100,000 to 150,000 clones, roughly 83% of them singletons. Material for sequencing was peripheral blood. These receptors were taken from a woman in her forties or fifties with acute or convalescent COVID-19.

This chain's CDR3 is CAWRRQGIRDTQYF. In nucleotides, the CDR3 is TGTGCCTGGAGGAGACAGGGGATAAGAGATACGCAGTATTTT. This chain links TRBV30 with TRBJ2-3; 8 bases fit TRBD1. The CDR3 consists of 14 residues. The V gene end was trimmed by 3 bases and the J gene end by 5 bases; junction bases not matched to a gene: 7. Germline V CDR1 and CDR2: GTSNPN, SVGIG (reference sequence).

The chain combines TRBV6-5 with TRBJ2-7, with no clear D. The CDR3 totals 14 residues. V lost 8 bases to trimming and J lost 0 bases, with 14 bases between them. Looked up from germline, CDR1 is MNHEY and CDR2 is SVGAGI. CDR3 protein: CASLKARSSYEQYF. Here the CDR3 DNA reads TGTGCCAGCCTGAAAGCGCGAAGCTCCTACGAGCAGTACTTC.

The chain links TRBV21-1 to TRBJ2-1; the table's TRBD1 call for D was not verified on the DNA. TRBV21-1 counts as a pseudogene. This CDR3 comprises 17 residues. The CDR3 loop is CASSPPLTGLPYNEQFF. The CDR3 DNA is TGTGCCAGCAGCCCTCCTCTAACAGGGCTCCCTTACAATGAGCAGTTCTTC.

This clone was seen a few times. The rearrangement joins TRBV4-2 to TRBJ1-2; 7 nucleotides match TRBD1. The CDR3 has 13 residues. CDR1 is LGHNA, CDR2 YNFKEQ, per germline. Trimming at V came to 4 bases and at J to 7 bases, leaving 6 bases not matched to a gene. In DNA, the CDR3 is TGTGCCAGCAGCCTATTAGGGACAGCTGGCTACACCTTC. Amino acid sequence: CASSLLGTAGYTF.

This chain links TRBV14 with TRBJ2-6, with a tentative D call TRBD1 (6 bases). CDR3 length: 17 amino acids. The germline CDR1 and CDR2 sequences are SGHDN and FVKESK. The V and J ends lost 4 bases and 0 bases respectively, with 13 bases between them. The CDR3 DNA follows: TGTGCCAGCAGCCTCAGGGGTTTTAGCTCTGGGGCCAACGTCCTGACTTTC. The encoded protein is CASSLRGFSSGANVLTF.

The chain combines TRBV5-1 with TRBJ1-5, with D possibly being TRBD1 (5 bases). Germline values: CDR1 SGHRS, CDR2 YFSETQ. The V gene lost 4 bases and the J gene lost 2 bases, with 13 bases spanning the gap. The CDR3 is 15 amino acids. The CDR3 nucleotides are TGCGCCAGCAGCCCGGGGGGTGAGGGCAATCAGCCCCAGCATTTT. Protein product: CASSPGGEGNQPQHF. The variable domain in full, with the rest retrieved from reference TRBV5-1 and TRBJ1-5, is KAGVTQTPRYLIKTRGQQVTLSCSPISGHRSVSWYQQTPGQGLQFLFEYFSETQRNKGNFPGRFSGRQFSNSRSEMNVSTLELGDSALYLCASSPGGEGNQPQHFGDGTRLSIL.

The chain links TRBV19 to TRBJ1-4, with 8 bases that match TRBD1. The CDR3 covers 15 residues. Germline values: CDR1 LNHDA, CDR2 SQIVND (reference sequence). Losses at the gene ends were 10 bases for V and 0 bases for J; bases not matched to a gene: 7. The CDR3 region has the DNA TGTGCCACCGGACAGGGAGGTGCAACTAATGAAAAACTGTTTTTT. It translates to CATGQGGATNEKLFF. Full variable domain (rest looked up from reference TRBV19 and TRBJ1-4): DGGITQSPKYLFRKEGQNVTLSCEQNLNHDAMYWYRQDPGQGLRLIYYSQIVNDFQKGDIAEGYSVSREKKESFPLTVTSAQKNPTAFYLCATGQGGATNEKLFFGSGTQLSVL.

The V call is TRBV6-5, the J call TRBJ1-5, with D possibly matching TRBD1 (6 bases). Trimming left V 6 bases short and J 8 bases short, with 14 bases between. The CDR3 sequence is 13 residues long. Germline lookup yields CDR1 MNHEY and CDR2 SVGAGI. CDR3 DNA sequence: TGTGCCAGCAGCAACAGGGTTATTGAGCCCCAGCATTTT. Translation gives CASSNRVIEPQHF.

This clone has just one count. CDR3 nucleotides: TGTGCCAGCAGTTGGCAGGGACAAAGCTCCTATAATTCACCCCTCCACTTT. The encoded protein is CASSWQGQSSYNSPLHF. V and J are TRBV27 and TRBJ1-6; maybe TRBD1 (6 bases). Germline loops: CDR1 MNHEY, CDR2 SMNVEV (reference sequence). The germline V and J ends were trimmed by 4 bases and 0 bases, with 13 bases remaining between them. This CDR3 has 17 amino acids.

This clone came up a few times. This CDR3 is also generated by other DNA sequences in the sample. This chain joins TRBV6-5 and TRBJ1-1; D perhaps matches TRBD1 (5 bases). Looked up from germline, CDR1 is MNHEY and CDR2 is SVGAGI. CDR3 length: 14 amino acids. V lost 0 bases, J lost 1 base, and 6 bases lay in between. The CDR3 spells CASSYSRGNTEAFF. CDR3 nucleotides: TGTGCCAGCAGTTACTCAAGGGGGAACACTGAAGCTTTCTTT.

CDR3 DNA sequence: TGCAGCGTCAATGCCCGACTCCTGGACAGGGGCCGCAATCAGCCCCAGCATTTT. Amino acids: CSVNARLLDRGRNQPQHF. V is TRBV29-1 and J is TRBJ1-5; TRBD1 agrees at 9 bases. The CDR3 extends over 18 amino acids. The V segment lost 6 bases and the J segment 2 bases; nucleotides outside the gene matches: 17. Germline V gene sequence: CDR1 SQVTM, CDR2 ANQGSEA. Full variable domain (rest looked up from reference TRBV29-1 and TRBJ1-5): SAVISQKPSRDICQRGTSLTIQCQVDSQVTMMFWYRQQPGQSLTLIATANQGSEATYESGFVIDKFPISRPNLTFSTLTVSNMSPEDSSIYLCSVNARLLDRGRNQPQHFGDGTRLSIL.

This chain links TRBV6-1 with TRBJ1-6; D call uncertain. Germline V CDR1 and CDR2: MNHNS, SASEGT. V lost 0 bases to trimming and J lost 7 bases, with 4 bases between them. The CDR3 spans 13 residues. CDR3 in DNA: TGTGCCAGCAGTGAAGCCAGGAATTCACCCCTCCACTTT. As protein: CASSEARNSPLHF.

V gene TRBV30 combines with J gene TRBJ1-6; no definite D call. Trimming took 5 bases from V and 4 from J, leaving 3 bases between them. The CDR3 consists of 11 residues. Germline CDR1 reads GTSNPN; CDR2 reads SVGIG (reference sequence). The CDR3 bases are TGTGCCTGGGAGTATAATTCACCCCTCCACTTT. Its translation is CAWEYNSPLHF.

The chain couples TRBV5-6 to TRBJ2-7; the match to TRBD1 covers 8 bases. V gave up 4 bases and J gave up 4 bases; unmatched junction bases: 13. Germline V gene lookup returns CDR1 SGHDT and CDR2 YYEEEE. This CDR3 contains 16 residues. CDR3 bases: TGTGCCAGCAGCACGCGGAGACAGGGGTCAGGATACGAGCAGTACTTC. Its translation is CASSTRRQGSGYEQYF.

J is TRBJ2-4 and V is TRBV5-8, with 8 bases lining up with TRBD1. The germline V gene encodes CDR1 SGHTS and CDR2 YDEGEE. The CDR3 consists of 15 residues. With V trimmed by 4 bases and J by 7 bases, 10 bases remained unmatched. CDR3 bases: TGTGCCAGCAGCCCCCGGACAGGGATCGGGAACATTCAGTACTTC. Translating it yields CASSPRTGIGNIQYF.

There are a few counts of this clone. This rearrangement joins TRBV19 to TRBJ2-3; 11 bases line up with TRBD2. In germline, CDR1 is LNHDA, CDR2 SQIVND (reference sequence). V gave up 5 bases and J gave up 0 bases; unmatched junction bases: 10. The CDR3 loop spans 18 amino acids. The CDR3 sequence: CASSPTGTSGSSTDTQYF. The CDR3 DNA is TGTGCCAGTAGTCCTACCGGGACTAGCGGATCTAGCACAGATACGCAGTATTTT.

This chain links TRBV6-1 with TRBJ2-7, with D possibly matching TRBD1 (7 bases). Trimming shortened V by 2 bases and J by 2 bases, and 19 bases separated the two germline ends. CDR3 length: 17 amino acids. Germline V CDR1 and CDR2: MNHNS, SASEGT. CDR3 protein: CASSESFGGTATYEQYF. CDR3 DNA: TGTGCCAGCAGTGAATCTTTTGGGGGGACAGCCACCTACGAGCAGTACTTC.

The gene calls are TRBV30 and TRBJ1-3; 8 bases match TRBD1. The V and J ends lost 3 bases and 8 bases, in that order; junction bases with no gene match: 6. The germline V gene encodes CDR1 GTSNPN and CDR2 SVGIG (reference sequence). This CDR3 spans 13 amino acids. CDR3 sequence: CAWSPGQGHTIYF. DNA of the CDR3: TGTGCCTGGAGCCCCGGACAGGGCCACACCATATATTTT.

This clone came up a few times. The chain is built from TRBV5-8 and TRBJ1-2; D is perhaps TRBD1 (5 bases). Germline values: CDR1 SGHTS, CDR2 YDEGEE. Trimming stripped 4 bases from V and 4 bases from J, with 17 bases between. The length of the CDR3 is 15 residues. The CDR3, as DNA: TGTGCCAGCAGCCCTCGACAGACGACTGCCTATGGCTACACCTTC. Translation: CASSPRQTTAYGYTF.

The chain is built from TRBV10-3 and TRBJ2-7, with a tentative D call TRBD1 (6 bases). CDR1 is ENHRY and CDR2 is SYGVKD in the germline V gene. The length of the CDR3 is 15 residues. Trimming stripped 0 bases from V and 6 bases from J, with 15 bases between. The CDR3 region is CAISESVQGSGEQYF. For the CDR3, the DNA is TGTGCCATCAGTGAGTCGGTACAGGGTTCGGGCGAGCAGTACTTC.

The chain joins TRBV10-3 to TRBJ2-2; 16 bases fit TRBD2. Germline V gene data show CDR1 as ENHRY and CDR2 as SYGVKD. There are 20 residues in the CDR3. The V and J ends lost 9 bases and 1 base, in that order; junction bases with no gene match: 14. The CDR3 nucleotides are TGTGCCATTCGGATCGCGAGGGGACTAGCGGGGGGGAGGAACACCGGGGAGCTGTTTTTT. Translation gives CAIRIARGLAGGRNTGELFF.

This chain uses TRBV6-5 with TRBJ2-7; maybe TRBD1 (5 bases). The V end was cut by 6 bases, the J end by 4 bases, with 13 bases between. Germline CDR1 is MNHEY and CDR2 is SVGAGI. The length of the CDR3 is 13 residues. The CDR3 DNA is TGTGCCAGCAGACCGACAGCTCTATACGAGCAGTACTTC. It codes for CASRPTALYEQYF.

V gene TRBV7-9 combines with J gene TRBJ1-1, with D perhaps TRBD1 (5 bases). Trimming cost V 1 base and J 4 bases, with 10 bases left between them. CDR1 SEHNR and CDR2 FQNEAQ come from the germline V gene (reference sequence). The CDR3 is 14 residues long. DNA of the CDR3: TGTGCCAGCAGCTTAGAGGGGATAGGCACTGAAGCTTTCTTT. Translation gives CASSLEGIGTEAFF. Variable domain in full (rest from reference TRBV7-9 and TRBJ1-1): DTGVSQNPRHKITKRGQNVTFRCDPISEHNRLYWYRQTLGQGPEFLTYFQNEAQLEKSRLLSDRFSAERPKGSFSTLEIQRTEQGDSAMYLCASSLEGIGTEAFFGQGTRLTVV.

The CDR3 region is CASSFRERNSPLHF. In DNA, the CDR3 is TGTGCCAGCAGCTTCCGGGAGCGGAATTCACCCCTCCACTTT. The rearrangement joins TRBV7-9 to TRBJ1-6; D is unclear. From germline, CDR1 is SEHNR and CDR2 FQNEAQ (reference sequence). Trimming took 3 bases from V and 7 from J, leaving 10 bases between them. The CDR3 consists of 14 residues. Variable domain in full (rest from reference TRBV7-9 and TRBJ1-6): DTGVSQNPRHKITKRGQNVTFRCDPISEHNRLYWYRQTLGQGPEFLTYFQNEAQLEKSRLLSDRFSAERPKGSFSTLEIQRTEQGDSAMYLCASSFRERNSPLHFGNGTRLTVT.

The genes are TRBV15 and TRBJ1-5; TRBD1 matches at 8 bases. Per germline, CDR1 LNHNV and CDR2 YYDKDF (reference sequence). This CDR3 comprises 15 residues. V dropped 0 bases and J dropped 6; count of bases not matched to a gene: 4. The CDR3 protein is CATSREQGGSQPQHF. The CDR3 DNA is TGTGCCACCAGCAGAGAACAGGGGGGGAGTCAGCCCCAGCATTTT.

This chain links TRBV30 with TRBJ1-3; 12 bases map to TRBD1. Germline-derived CDR1 and CDR2 are GTSNPN and SVGIG (reference sequence). This CDR3 is 14 amino acids long. The V gene end was trimmed by 5 bases and the J gene end by 9 bases; junction bases not matched to a gene: 8. CDR3 in DNA: TGTGCCTGGGATGCCGGGACAGGGGGCTTCACCATATATTTT. The encoded protein is CAWDAGTGGFTIYF. Combining the CDR3 with reference TRBV30 and TRBJ1-3 gives the whole variable domain SQTIHQWPATLVQPVGSPLSLECTVEGTSNPNLYWYRQAAGRGLQLLFYSVGIGQISSEVPQNLSASRPQDRQFILSSKKLLLSDSGFYLCAWDAGTGGFTIYFGEGSWLTVV.

This clone was observed at least ten times. CDR3 sequence (DNA): TGCAGCGTTGGACAGGGGGCTGAGAACACTGAAGCTTTCTTT. Translation gives CSVGQGAENTEAFF. The V and J genes are TRBV29-1 and TRBJ1-1, with 10 bases that match TRBD1. V shed 4 bases, J shed 1 base, and the junction held 3 bases outside the gene matches. The germline V gene has CDR1 SQVTM and CDR2 ANQGSEA. The CDR3 is 14 residues long.

The gene calls are TRBV5-5 and TRBJ2-1, with 7 bases lining up with TRBD2. CDR1 is SGHKS and CDR2 is YYEKEE in the germline V gene (reference sequence). J gave up 2 bases and V 1 base, and 6 bases lay outside the gene matches. The CDR3 covers 16 residues. In DNA form, the CDR3 reads TGTGCCAGCAGCTTGCCCTTAGCGGGTACCTACAATGAGCAGTTCTTC. This encodes CASSLPLAGTYNEQFF.

The V call is TRBV2, the J call TRBJ2-7; 11 bases match TRBD1. The trim removed 6 bases at V and 3 bases at J, leaving 7 bases unmatched. From germline, CDR1 is SNHLY and CDR2 FYNNEI. This CDR3 spans 15 amino acids. CDR3 sequence reads: CASSKEGTGGYEQYF. The CDR3 DNA sequence: TGTGCCAGCAGCAAAGAAGGGACAGGGGGCTACGAGCAGTACTTC.